The 31 T cell receptor beta chains below come from one sample, sequenced in a study of T cells in Graves' hyperthyroidism and ophthalmopathy. What was amplified from RNA transcripts were TCR beta CDR3 regions. HTBI primers were employed in a first-round RT-PCR of the TCR CDR3. TCRdb used MiXCR to reprocess the multiplex PCR reads, holding one entry per CDR3 protein. Of a few hundred thousand distinct CDR3 sequences in the sample, 14% to 15% were seen once. Input material: blood. These receptors all come from a woman under 40 with Graves' hyperthyroidism.

The V call is TRBV5-1, the J call TRBJ2-2, with 7 bases fitting TRBD1. This CDR3 is built from 16 residues. Germline V CDR1 and CDR2: SGHRS, YFSETQ. V shed 4 bases and J 0 bases; nucleotides not matched to a gene: 6. The CDR3 here is CASSPSGTANTGELFF. The CDR3 nucleotides are TGCGCCAGCAGCCCCTCGGGGACAGCGAACACCGGGGAGCTGTTTTTT.

This clonotype appeared many times. The chain couples TRBV3-1 to TRBJ2-3, with no clear D. Germline V lookup: CDR1 LGHDT, CDR2 YNNKEL (reference sequence). This CDR3 is 11 amino acids long. The germline V and J ends were trimmed by 4 bases and 4 bases, with 3 bases remaining between them. The CDR3 loop reads CASSRADTQYF. The CDR3 DNA sequence: TGTGCCAGCAGCCGGGCAGATACGCAGTATTTT.

This clonotype was picked up a small number of times. The CDR3 DNA reads TGTGCCAGCAGCCGGAGGGGGGGTAATTCACCCCTCCACTTT. This gives the protein CASSRRGGNSPLHF. The chain is built from TRBV14 and TRBJ1-6, with D possibly being TRBD1 (6 bases). Per the germline V gene, CDR1 is SGHDN and CDR2 is FVKESK. The CDR3 is 14 residues long. V was trimmed by 4 bases and J by 6 bases, leaving 10 bases between them.

V gene TRBV2 combines with J gene TRBJ2-5, with a tentative D call TRBD2 (6 bases). The CDR3 loop spans 15 amino acids. V lost 8 bases and J lost 7, with 23 bases in between. Germline V CDR1 and CDR2: SNHLY, FYNNEI. CDR3 DNA sequence: TGTGCCAGCTCGGTAAGGCGGGGATCCTTCGGGACCCAGTACTTC. Its translation: CASSVRRGSFGTQYF.

This chain joins TRBV2 and TRBJ1-2; TRBD1 is a possible D gene (6 bases). V was trimmed by 5 bases and J by 7 bases, leaving 14 bases between them. The CDR3 spans 13 residues. CDR1 and CDR2 (germline): SNHLY, FYNNEI. In DNA, the CDR3 is TGTGCCAGCAGTCTCGGACAGAGGAGTGGCTACACCTTC. Its protein product is CASSLGQRSGYTF.

The chain links TRBV20-1 to TRBJ2-3, with 10 nucleotides matching TRBD2. The CDR3 runs to 12 residues. The junction had 0 bases not matched to a gene; V was cut back by 5 bases and J by 4 bases. Germline-derived CDR1 and CDR2 are DFQATT and SNEGSKA (reference sequence). The CDR3 region is CSALAGADTQYF. For the CDR3, the DNA is TGCAGTGCTCTAGCGGGAGCAGATACGCAGTATTTT.

The rearrangement links TRBV6-1 to TRBJ2-1; TRBD1 aligns across 7 bases. The CDR3 is 13 residues long. Germline lookup yields CDR1 MNHNS and CDR2 SASEGT. The V segment lost 7 bases and the J segment 6 bases; nucleotides outside the gene matches: 6. The chain's CDR3 is CASNANRGNEQFF. CDR3 sequence (DNA): TGTGCCAGCAACGCGAACAGGGGCAATGAGCAGTTCTTC.

This clonotype occurred many times. The rearrangement links TRBV2 to TRBJ2-5, with 7 bases fitting TRBD2. Trimming removed 7 bases from V and 7 bases from J; junction bases left unmatched: 12. The CDR3 sequence is 14 residues long. Germline-derived CDR1 and CDR2 are SNHLY and FYNNEI. CDR3 loop: CASKRDWVLLTQYF. The CDR3 DNA reads as TGTGCCAGCAAGCGGGACTGGGTGTTGTTGACCCAGTACTTC.

V and J are TRBV3-1 and TRBJ1-5; the match to TRBD1 covers 7 bases. Germline loops: CDR1 LGHDT, CDR2 YNNKEL (reference sequence). V lost 1 base, J lost 13 bases, and 7 bases stayed unmatched. This CDR3 has 13 amino acids. In nucleotides, the CDR3 is TGTGCCAGCAGCCAAGTCCGGACAGGAACGCAGCATTTT. Its protein is CASSQVRTGTQHF. The full variable domain, rest sourced from reference TRBV3-1 and TRBJ1-5, is DTAVSQTPKYLVTQMGNDKSIKCEQNLGHDTMYWYKQDSKKFLKIMFSYNNKELIINETVPNRFSPKSPDKAHLNLHINSLELGDSAVYFCASSQVRTGTQHFGDGTRLSIL.

This clonotype has a count of ten or more. The chain employs TRBV11-2 and TRBJ2-3, with D possibly matching TRBD2 (7 bases). CDR1 and CDR2 (germline): SGHAT, FQNNGV. Trimming shortened V by 7 bases and J by 5 bases, and 25 bases separated the two germline ends. The CDR3 consists of 17 residues. The CDR3 reads CASNLGGPGVILDTQYF. CDR3 sequence (DNA): TGTGCCAGCAACTTGGGGGGGCCAGGGGTGATTTTAGATACGCAGTATTTT. Based on the CDR3 plus reference TRBV11-2 and TRBJ2-3, the full variable domain is EAGVAQSPRYKIIEKRQSVAFWCNPISGHATLYWYQQILGQGPKLLIQFQNNGVVDDSQLPKDRFSAERLKGVDSTLKIQPAKLEDSAVYLCASNLGGPGVILDTQYFGPGTRLTVL.

Many counts were recorded for this clonotype. The chain couples TRBV28 to TRBJ2-1; D is uncertain. V lost 1 base and J 0 bases, leaving 10 bases between the germline ends. CDR1 is MDHEN, CDR2 SYDVKM, per germline. CDR3 size: 16 residues. The CDR3 DNA follows: TGTGCCAGCAGTTTATTAACGGCTAGCTCCTACAATGAGCAGTTCTTC. Protein: CASSLLTASSYNEQFF.

The rearrangement uses TRBV7-3 and TRBJ2-2, with 7 bases matching TRBD1. The CDR3 consists of 13 residues. From germline, CDR1 is SGHTA and CDR2 FQGTGA. Trimming at V came to 10 bases and at J to 6 bases, leaving 8 bases not matched to a gene. DNA of the CDR3: TGTGCCACCAAGACAGGGTCCGCCGGGGAGCTGTTTTTT. Its protein product is CATKTGSAGELFF. Based on the CDR3 plus reference TRBV7-3 and TRBJ2-2, the full variable domain is GAGVSQTPSNKVTEKGKYVELRCDPISGHTALYWYRQSLGQGPEFLIYFQGTGAADDSGLPNDRFFAVRPEGSVSTLKIQRTERGDSAVYLCATKTGSAGELFFGEGSRLTVL.

This clonotype turned up a few times. The chain employs TRBV6-2 or TRBV6-3 and TRBJ1-5; D is perhaps TRBD1 (6 bases). Germline V gene sequence: CDR1 MNHEY, CDR2 SVGEGT. CDR3 length equals 16 residues. V was clipped by 0 bases and J by 3 bases, with 12 bases between them. CDR3 protein: CASSYSYRALNQPQHF. DNA for the CDR3: TGTGCCAGCAGTTACTCGTACAGGGCCCTCAATCAGCCCCAGCATTTT.

The chain joins TRBV28 to TRBJ1-4; no definite D call. The CDR3 totals 14 residues. Germline loops: CDR1 MDHEN, CDR2 SYDVKM. V lost 6 bases, J lost 0 bases, and 8 bases lay in between. In DNA, the CDR3 is TGTGCCAGCAGCCAGTCGCCAACTAATGAAAAACTGTTTTTT. Translated: CASSQSPTNEKLFF.

This clonotype has at least ten counts. The chain recombines TRBV5-1 with TRBJ2-5; D is perhaps TRBD2 (6 bases). This CDR3 has 12 amino acids. Germline loops: CDR1 SGHRS, CDR2 YFSETQ. The germline V and J ends were trimmed by 3 bases and 12 bases, with 15 bases remaining between them. CDR3 protein: CASSSIGEAEYF. CDR3 coding DNA: TGCGCCAGCAGCTCTATCGGGGAGGCGGAGTACTTC.

The chain employs TRBV20-1 and TRBJ2-6; possibly TRBD2 for D (6 bases). CDR1 is DFQATT and CDR2 is SNEGSKA in the germline V gene (reference sequence). The CDR3 covers 16 residues. V was pared by 6 bases and J by 2 bases, with 17 bases between. CDR3: CSAGLGGMAGANVLTF. CDR3 bases: TGCAGTGCGGGTTTGGGGGGAATGGCTGGGGCCAACGTCCTGACTTTC.

The V gene is TRBV29-1, the J gene TRBJ2-2; tentatively, D is TRBD2 (5 bases). The CDR3 spans 13 residues. The V and J ends lost 2 bases and 3 bases respectively, with 7 bases between them. Germline assignment: CDR1 SQVTM and CDR2 ANQGSEA. CDR3 amino acids: CSVERDYTGELFF. In DNA form, the CDR3 reads TGCAGCGTTGAACGGGATTACACCGGGGAGCTGTTTTTT.

This clonotype was recorded many times. CDR3 sequence (DNA): TGTGCCAGCAGTTTACAGGGACCAGATACGCAGTATTTT. Protein: CASSLQGPDTQYF. The genes are TRBV28 and TRBJ2-3, with D perhaps matching TRBD1 or TRBD2 (5 bases each). The V and J ends lost 2 bases and 4 bases respectively, with 7 bases between them. Germline-derived CDR1 and CDR2 are MDHEN and SYDVKM. The CDR3 has 13 amino acids. Looking up the rest from reference TRBV28 and TRBJ2-3 gives the full variable domain: DVKVTQSSRYLVKRTGEKVFLECVQDMDHENMFWYRQDPGLGLRLIYFSYDVKMKEKGDIPEGYSVSREKKERFSLILESASTNQTSMYLCASSLQGPDTQYFGPGTRLTVL.

CDR3 protein: CASSLSQRGLEQYF. The CDR3 coding sequence is TGCGCCAGCAGCTTGAGTCAGAGGGGTCTCGAGCAGTACTTC. The chain carries TRBV5-1 and TRBJ2-7; D might be TRBD1 or TRBD2, each matching 5 bases. The CDR3 loop spans 14 amino acids. Germline-derived CDR1 and CDR2 are SGHRS and YFSETQ. The V end was cut by 1 base, the J end by 6 bases, with 14 bases between.

This clonotype was counted a few times. The chain recombines TRBV5-1 with TRBJ1-1; D is unresolved. This CDR3 contains 12 residues. The V gene's germline CDR1 is SGHRS and CDR2 YFSETQ. V lost 6 bases and J 1 base, leaving 7 bases between the germline ends. CDR3: CASNDPNTEAFF. The CDR3 nucleotides are TGCGCCAGCAACGACCCGAACACTGAAGCTTTCTTT.

J is TRBJ2-1 and V is TRBV29-1, with unresolved D. Germline loops: CDR1 SQVTM, CDR2 ANQGSEA. The CDR3 contains 12 residues. The ends were cut back, 7 bases at V and 1 base at J, with 8 bases in the middle. The CDR3 sequence is CSGQVSYNEQFF. The CDR3 bases are TGCAGCGGGCAGGTTTCCTACAATGAGCAGTTCTTC.

This chain joins TRBV19 and TRBJ2-6; 7 nucleotides match TRBD1. This CDR3 spans 17 amino acids. Germline CDR1 and CDR2: LNHDA and SQIVND (reference sequence). V lost 4 bases, J lost 0 bases, and 6 bases stayed unmatched. The CDR3 DNA reads as TGTGCCAGTAGTACTTCGACAGGGCCCTCTGGGGCCAACGTCCTGACTTTC. Translating gives CASSTSTGPSGANVLTF.

This clonotype was seen a single time. The chain carries TRBV5-5 and TRBJ2-5; 7 positions match TRBD1. The CDR3 is made up of 12 amino acids. Looked up from germline, CDR1 is SGHKS and CDR2 is YYEKEE (reference sequence). The V gene end was trimmed by 3 bases and the J gene end by 10 bases; junction bases not matched to a gene: 6. The CDR3 sequence is CASSYRDRDQYF. The CDR3 nucleotides are TGTGCCAGCAGCTACAGAGACAGGGACCAGTACTTC.

Only a few counts were recorded for this clonotype. The chain employs TRBV6-1 and TRBJ2-2; 9 nucleotides agree with TRBD1. CDR3 length: 15 amino acids. The J segment lost 5 bases and the V segment lost 6 bases, leaving 7 bases of the junction unmatched. Germline assignment: CDR1 MNHNS and CDR2 SASEGT. CDR3 residues: CASSPDRGSTGELFF. The CDR3 nucleotides are TGTGCCAGCAGCCCGGACAGGGGCAGTACCGGGGAGCTGTTTTTT.

This clonotype has ten or more counts. This chain connects TRBV5-5 to TRBJ2-1, with 9 bases identical to TRBD2. The CDR3 consists of 16 residues. Germline V gives CDR1 SGHKS, CDR2 YYEKEE (reference sequence). Unmatched junction bases numbered 4, after V lost 1 base and J lost 2 bases. CDR3 nucleotides: TGTGCCAGCAGCTTGCGGCTAGCGGGACCCTACAATGAGCAGTTCTTC. This encodes CASSLRLAGPYNEQFF. Using reference TRBV5-5 and TRBJ2-1 for the parts outside the CDR3, the full variable domain is DAGVTQSPTHLIKTRGQQVTLRCSPISGHKSVSWYQQVLGQGPQFIFQYYEKEERGRGNFPDRFSARQFPNYSSELNVNALLLGDSALYLCASSLRLAGPYNEQFFGPGTRLTVL.

This clonotype was picked up many times. The V gene is TRBV20-1, the J gene TRBJ2-1, with D tentatively TRBD2 (6 bases). V lost 3 bases, J lost 2 bases, and 17 bases lay in between. The CDR3 covers 16 residues. Germline V gene lookup returns CDR1 DFQATT and CDR2 SNEGSKA (reference sequence). The CDR3 spells CSASIPSGQTYNEQFF. CDR3 sequence (DNA): TGCAGTGCTAGTATTCCGAGCGGGCAAACCTACAATGAGCAGTTCTTC.

This clonotype appeared a few times. The chain links TRBV5-4 to TRBJ2-7, with TRBD2 identical over 7 bases. This CDR3 region has 15 residues. Germline CDR1 SGHNT, CDR2 YYREEE (reference sequence). V shed 2 bases, J shed 2 bases, and the junction held 7 bases outside the gene matches. The CDR3 region is CASSFGAGLPYEQYF. The DNA of the CDR3 is TGTGCCAGCAGCTTTGGGGCGGGACTACCCTACGAGCAGTACTTC.

The chain carries TRBV28 and TRBJ2-2, with D possibly TRBD2 on 7 matching bases. V lost 11 bases to trimming and J lost 3 bases, with 31 bases between them. This CDR3 comprises 19 residues. Germline loops: CDR1 MDHEN, CDR2 SYDVKM. This chain's CDR3 is CAGDNGGIGGGEDTGELFF. In DNA, the CDR3 is TGTGCCGGCGACAATGGGGGTATTGGCGGGGGCGAAGACACCGGGGAGCTGTTTTTT.

The table lists this clonotype with many counts. The V call is TRBV7-2, the J call TRBJ1-1; 9 bases are shared with TRBD1. Germline V gene lookup returns CDR1 SGHTA and CDR2 FQGNSA. V trimming: 2 bases; J trimming: 7 bases; junction bases outside the gene matches: 8. This CDR3 has 15 residues. In DNA form, the CDR3 reads TGTGCCAGCAGCTTAAGCGCACAGGGGGCCGGTGAAGCTTTCTTT. It encodes CASSLSAQGAGEAFF.

The chain links TRBV19 to TRBJ2-3; a possible D gene is TRBD1 (5 bases). The V end was cut by 3 bases, the J end by 4 bases, with 11 bases between. The length of the CDR3 is 14 residues. Germline loops: CDR1 LNHDA, CDR2 SQIVND (reference sequence). The CDR3 nucleotides are TGTGCCAGTAGTATGGAGTGGGGCGCAGATACGCAGTATTTT. It yields the protein CASSMEWGADTQYF.

The sample holds many counts of this clonotype. The chain employs TRBV30 and TRBJ1-2, with 9 positions matching TRBD1. This CDR3 is 16 amino acids long. CDR1 GTSNPN and CDR2 SVGIG come from the germline V gene (reference sequence). The trim removed 1 base at V and 3 bases at J, leaving 9 bases unmatched. CDR3 DNA sequence: TGTGCCTGGAGTGCCTCGGGACAGGGTTTTGACTATGGCTACACCTTC. Translating it yields CAWSASGQGFDYGYTF.